This TCR beta chain was sequenced during a study of cytomegalovirus exposure and HLA in healthy donors. Study-wide points: Previous analysis showed most TCR beta V segments were productive about 87% or about 30% of the time. Among donors in an Asian-associated ancestry cluster, a later analysis reportedly found fewer N-insertions than the approximately 700-donor mean.

The CDR3 is 16 residues long. V trimming: 3 bases; J trimming: 5 bases; junction bases outside the gene matches: 9. Germline loops: CDR1 WNHNN, CDR2 SYGVQD (reference sequence). PCR amplification relied on 60 Vbeta primers (plus 13 Jbeta primers). The method was immunoSEQ multiplex PCR; TCRdb's version includes in-frame clones alone and lacks a portion of them. There are 95,000 to 100,000 clones in the sample; under 85% occur only once, and 1.5% to 2% lies in the top ten. This clone was seen once. As yet, its antigen is unknown. The receptor was derived from a woman aged 35 to 49 in good health and CMV-seronegative. J is TRBJ2-7 and V is TRBV10-1; 11 positions match TRBD2. The sample was PBMCs. CDR3 amino acids: CASSDPSGLAGDEQYF. The CDR3 DNA reads as TGCGCCAGCAGTGATCCATCAGGACTAGCGGGTGACGAGCAGTACTTC.